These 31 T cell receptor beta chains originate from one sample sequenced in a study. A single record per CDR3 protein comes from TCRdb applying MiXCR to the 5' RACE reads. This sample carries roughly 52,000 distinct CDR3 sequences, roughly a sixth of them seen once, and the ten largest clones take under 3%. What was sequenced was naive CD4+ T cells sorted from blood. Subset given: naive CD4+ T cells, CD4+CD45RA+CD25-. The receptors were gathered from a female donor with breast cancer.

The chain's CDR3 is CASSSSKVAGANEQFF. Here the CDR3 DNA reads TGCGCCAGCAGCTCCTCGAAGGTAGCGGGGGCCAATGAGCAGTTCTTC. The chain recombines TRBV5-1 with TRBJ2-1; 9 bases are shared with TRBD2. The CDR3 loop spans 16 amino acids. The V gene end was trimmed by 3 bases and the J gene end by 6 bases; junction bases not matched to a gene: 10. The germline CDR1 and CDR2 sequences are SGHRS and YFSETQ.

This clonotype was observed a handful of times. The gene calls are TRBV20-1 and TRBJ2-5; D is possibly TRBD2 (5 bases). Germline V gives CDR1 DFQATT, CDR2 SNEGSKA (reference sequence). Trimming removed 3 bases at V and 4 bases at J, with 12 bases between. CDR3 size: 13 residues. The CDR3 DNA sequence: TGCAGTGCTAGTAGCCTAGCAGGAGAGACCCAGTACTTC. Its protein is CSASSLAGETQYF.

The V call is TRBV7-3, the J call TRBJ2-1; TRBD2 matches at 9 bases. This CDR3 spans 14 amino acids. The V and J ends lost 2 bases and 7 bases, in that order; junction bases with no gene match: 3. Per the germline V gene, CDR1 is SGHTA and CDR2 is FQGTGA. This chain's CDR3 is CASSLVAGDNEQFF. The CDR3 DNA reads TGTGCCAGCAGCTTAGTAGCGGGAGATAATGAGCAGTTCTTC.

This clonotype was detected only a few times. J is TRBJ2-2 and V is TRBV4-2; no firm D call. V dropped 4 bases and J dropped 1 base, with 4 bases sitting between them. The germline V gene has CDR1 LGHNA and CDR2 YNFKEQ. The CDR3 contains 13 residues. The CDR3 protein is CASSRMNTGELFF. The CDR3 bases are TGTGCCAGCAGCCGGATGAACACCGGGGAGCTGTTTTTT.

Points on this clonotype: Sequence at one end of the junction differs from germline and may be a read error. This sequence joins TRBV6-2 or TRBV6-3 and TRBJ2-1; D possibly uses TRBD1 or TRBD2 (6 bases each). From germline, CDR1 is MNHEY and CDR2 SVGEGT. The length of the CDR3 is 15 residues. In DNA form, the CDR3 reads TGTGCCAGCAGGCCCGGGGGCCCTCCCTACAATGAGCAGCTCTTC. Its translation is CASRPGGPPYNEQLF.

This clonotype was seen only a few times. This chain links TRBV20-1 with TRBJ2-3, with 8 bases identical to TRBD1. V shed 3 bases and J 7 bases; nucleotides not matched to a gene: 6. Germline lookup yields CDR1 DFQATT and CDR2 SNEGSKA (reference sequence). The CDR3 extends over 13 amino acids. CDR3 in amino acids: CSARAGGSHTQYF. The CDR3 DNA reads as TGCAGTGCTAGGGCAGGGGGCTCACATACGCAGTATTTT.

CDR3 nucleotide sequence: TGTGCCAGCAGCCAAAGCCGACAGCCCTACAATGAGCAGTTCTTC. This gives the protein CASSQSRQPYNEQFF. The chain has TRBV3-1 and TRBJ2-1; D may be TRBD1 (5 bases). The CDR3 totals 15 residues. Germline CDR1 is LGHDT and CDR2 is YNNKEL (reference sequence). V was clipped by 2 bases and J by 2 bases, with 10 bases between them.

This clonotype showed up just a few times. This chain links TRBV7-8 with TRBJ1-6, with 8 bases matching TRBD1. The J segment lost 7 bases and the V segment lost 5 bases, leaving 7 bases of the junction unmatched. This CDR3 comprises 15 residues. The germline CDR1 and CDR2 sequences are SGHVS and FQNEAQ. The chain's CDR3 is CASSQLDRANSPLHF. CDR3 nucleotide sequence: TGTGCCAGCAGCCAATTGGACAGGGCGAATTCACCCCTCCACTTT.

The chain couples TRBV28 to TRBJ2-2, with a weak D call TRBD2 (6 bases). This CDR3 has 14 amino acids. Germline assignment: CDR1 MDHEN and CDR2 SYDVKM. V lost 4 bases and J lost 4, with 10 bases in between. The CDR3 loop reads CASSWGESTGELFF. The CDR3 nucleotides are TGTGCCAGCAGTTGGGGGGAGAGCACCGGGGAGCTGTTTTTT.

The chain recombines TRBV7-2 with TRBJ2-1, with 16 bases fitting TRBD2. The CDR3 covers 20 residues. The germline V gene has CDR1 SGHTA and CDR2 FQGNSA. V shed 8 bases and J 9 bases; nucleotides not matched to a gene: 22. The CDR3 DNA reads TGTGCCAGCGGCCAAAGGGGGACTAGCGGGAGGGCCGTTGCACCGGCTGAGCAGTTCTTC. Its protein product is CASGQRGTSGRAVAPAEQFF.

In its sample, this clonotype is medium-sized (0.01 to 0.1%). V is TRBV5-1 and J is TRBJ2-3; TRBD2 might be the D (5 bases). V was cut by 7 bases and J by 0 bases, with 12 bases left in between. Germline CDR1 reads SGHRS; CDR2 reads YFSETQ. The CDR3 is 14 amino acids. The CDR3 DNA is TGCGCCAGCGGGTTCCGGACTAGCACAGATACGCAGTATTTT. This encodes CASGFRTSTDTQYF.

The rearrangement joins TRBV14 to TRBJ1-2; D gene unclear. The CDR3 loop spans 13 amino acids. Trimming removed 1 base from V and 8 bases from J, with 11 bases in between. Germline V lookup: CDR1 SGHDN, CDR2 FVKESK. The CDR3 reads CASSQALREGYTF. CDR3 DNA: TGTGCCAGCAGCCAAGCTTTGAGGGAAGGCTACACCTTC.

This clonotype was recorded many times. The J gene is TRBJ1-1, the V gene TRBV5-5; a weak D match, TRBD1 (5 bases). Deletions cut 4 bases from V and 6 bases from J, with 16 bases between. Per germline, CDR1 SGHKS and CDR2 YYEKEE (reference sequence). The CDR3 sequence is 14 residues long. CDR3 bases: TGTGCCAGCAGCCAAGGAACGGGGGGAGCTGAAGCTTTCTTT. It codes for CASSQGTGGAEAFF.

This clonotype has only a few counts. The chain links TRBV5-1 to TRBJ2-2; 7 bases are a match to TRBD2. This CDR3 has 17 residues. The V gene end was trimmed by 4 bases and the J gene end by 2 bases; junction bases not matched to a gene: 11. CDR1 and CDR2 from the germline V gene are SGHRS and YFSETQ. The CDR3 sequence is CASSPLWGGRNTGELFF. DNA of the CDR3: TGCGCCAGCAGCCCCCTCTGGGGCGGGAGAAACACCGGGGAGCTGTTTTTT.

The CDR3 region is CASSEQGNTEAFF. The CDR3 coding sequence is TGTGCCAGCAGCGAACAGGGAAACACTGAAGCTTTCTTT. V gene TRBV7-3 combines with J gene TRBJ1-1, with D perhaps matching TRBD1 (6 bases). In germline, CDR1 is SGHTA, CDR2 FQGTGA. The CDR3 extends over 13 amino acids. V shed 5 bases and J shed 2 bases, with 9 bases lying between them.

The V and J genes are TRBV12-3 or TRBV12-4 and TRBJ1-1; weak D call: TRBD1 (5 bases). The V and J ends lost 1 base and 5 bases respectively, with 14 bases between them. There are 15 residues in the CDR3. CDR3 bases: TGTGCCAGCAGTTTAGACAGAGGGGCGAGTACTGAAGCTTTCTTT. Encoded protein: CASSLDRGASTEAFF.

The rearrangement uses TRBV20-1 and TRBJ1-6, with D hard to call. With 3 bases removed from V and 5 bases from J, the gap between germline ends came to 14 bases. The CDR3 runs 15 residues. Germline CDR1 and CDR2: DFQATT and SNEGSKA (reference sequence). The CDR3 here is CSARSPGGNNSPLHF. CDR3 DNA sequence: TGCAGTGCTAGGTCCCCCGGTGGGAATAATTCACCCCTCCACTTT.

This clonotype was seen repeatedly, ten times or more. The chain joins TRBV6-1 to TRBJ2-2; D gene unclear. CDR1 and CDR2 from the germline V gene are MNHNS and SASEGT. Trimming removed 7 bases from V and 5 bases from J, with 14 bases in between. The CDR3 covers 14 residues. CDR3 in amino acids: CASTPTLGTGELFF. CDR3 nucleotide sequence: TGTGCCAGCACCCCCACTTTGGGGACCGGGGAGCTGTTTTTT.

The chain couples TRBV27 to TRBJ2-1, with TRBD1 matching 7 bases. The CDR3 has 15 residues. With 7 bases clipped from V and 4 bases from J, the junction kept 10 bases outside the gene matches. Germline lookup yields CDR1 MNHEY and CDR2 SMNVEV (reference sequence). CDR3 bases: TGTGCCAGCACTCAGACCGGGACAGCATACAATGAGCAGTTCTTC. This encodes CASTQTGTAYNEQFF.

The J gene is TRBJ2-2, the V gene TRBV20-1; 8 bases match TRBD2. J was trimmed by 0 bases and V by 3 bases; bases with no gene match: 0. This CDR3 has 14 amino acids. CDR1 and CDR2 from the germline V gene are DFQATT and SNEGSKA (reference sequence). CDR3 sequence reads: CSARGLANTGELFF. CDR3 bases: TGCAGTGCTAGGGGACTAGCGAACACCGGGGAGCTGTTTTTT.

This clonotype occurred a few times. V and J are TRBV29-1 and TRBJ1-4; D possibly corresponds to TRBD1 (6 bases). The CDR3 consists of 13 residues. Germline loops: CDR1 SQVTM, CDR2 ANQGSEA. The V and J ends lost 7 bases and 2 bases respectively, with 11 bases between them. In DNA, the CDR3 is TGCAGCGCTCGGGGGGGCACTAATGAAAAACTGTTTTTT. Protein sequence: CSARGGTNEKLFF.

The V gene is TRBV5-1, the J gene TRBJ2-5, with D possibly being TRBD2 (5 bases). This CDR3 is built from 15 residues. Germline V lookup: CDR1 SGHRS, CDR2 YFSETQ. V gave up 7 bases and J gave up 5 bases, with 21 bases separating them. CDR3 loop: CASGERAAPGETQYF. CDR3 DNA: TGCGCCAGCGGCGAGAGGGCCGCACCCGGGGAGACCCAGTACTTC.

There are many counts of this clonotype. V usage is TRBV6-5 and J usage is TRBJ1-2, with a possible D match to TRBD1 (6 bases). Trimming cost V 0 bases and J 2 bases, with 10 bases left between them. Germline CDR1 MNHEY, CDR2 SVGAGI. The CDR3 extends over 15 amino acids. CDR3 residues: CASSYSNRGNYGYTF. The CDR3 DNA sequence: TGTGCCAGCAGTTACTCGAATAGGGGGAACTATGGCTACACCTTC.

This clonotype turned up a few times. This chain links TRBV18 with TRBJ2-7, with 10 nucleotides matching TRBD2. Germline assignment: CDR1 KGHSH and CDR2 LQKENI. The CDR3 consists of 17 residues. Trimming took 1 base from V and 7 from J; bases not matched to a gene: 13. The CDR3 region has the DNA TGTGCCAGCTCACCACTGTCGTCTAGCGGGGGTCCCCGAGAGCAGTACTTC. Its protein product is CASSPLSSSGGPREQYF.

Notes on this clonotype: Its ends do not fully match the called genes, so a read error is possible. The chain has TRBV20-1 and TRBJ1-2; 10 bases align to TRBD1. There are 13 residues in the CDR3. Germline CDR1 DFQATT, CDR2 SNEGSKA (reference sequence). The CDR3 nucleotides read TGCAGTGCTACGGGACAGGGGAACTATGGCTACATCTTC. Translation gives CSATGQGNYGYIF.

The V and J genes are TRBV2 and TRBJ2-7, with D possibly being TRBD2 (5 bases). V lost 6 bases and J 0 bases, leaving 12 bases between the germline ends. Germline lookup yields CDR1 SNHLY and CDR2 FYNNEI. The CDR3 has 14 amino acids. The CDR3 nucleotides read TGTGCCAGCAGGGAGGCGTTCATCTCCTACGAGCAGTACTTC. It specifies CASREAFISYEQYF.

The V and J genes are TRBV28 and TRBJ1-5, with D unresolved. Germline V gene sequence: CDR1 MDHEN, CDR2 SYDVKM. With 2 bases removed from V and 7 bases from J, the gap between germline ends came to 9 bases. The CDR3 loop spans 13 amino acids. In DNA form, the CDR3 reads TGTGCCAGCAGTTTAAGTAGGCAACAGCCCCAGCATTTT. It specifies CASSLSRQQPQHF.

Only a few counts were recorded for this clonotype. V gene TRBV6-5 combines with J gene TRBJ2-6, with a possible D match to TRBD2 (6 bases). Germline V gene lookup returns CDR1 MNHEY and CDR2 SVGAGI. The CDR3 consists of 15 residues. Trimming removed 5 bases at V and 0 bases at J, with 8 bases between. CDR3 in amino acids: CASSRGISGANVLTF. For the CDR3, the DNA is TGTGCCAGCAGTCGCGGGATCTCTGGGGCCAACGTCCTGACTTTC.

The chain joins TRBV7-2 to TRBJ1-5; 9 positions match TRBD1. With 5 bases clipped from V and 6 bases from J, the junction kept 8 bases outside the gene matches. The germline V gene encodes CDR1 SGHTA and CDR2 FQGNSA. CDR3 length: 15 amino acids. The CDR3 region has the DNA TGTGCCAGCAGCCTAGGACAGGGGATGGGTCAGCCCCAGCATTTT. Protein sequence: CASSLGQGMGQPQHF.

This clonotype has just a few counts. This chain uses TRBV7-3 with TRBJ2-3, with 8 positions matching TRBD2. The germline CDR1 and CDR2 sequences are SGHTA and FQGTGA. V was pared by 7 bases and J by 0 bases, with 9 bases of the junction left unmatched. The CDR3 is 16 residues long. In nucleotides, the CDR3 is TGTGCCAGCACCGACTTCCCTAGCGGGAGCACAGATACGCAGTATTTT. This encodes CASTDFPSGSTDTQYF.

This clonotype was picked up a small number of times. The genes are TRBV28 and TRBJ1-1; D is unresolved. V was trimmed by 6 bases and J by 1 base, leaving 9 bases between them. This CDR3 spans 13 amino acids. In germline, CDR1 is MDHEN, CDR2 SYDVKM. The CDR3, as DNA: TGTGCCAGCAGACTACCAGGGAACACTGAAGCTTTCTTT. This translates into CASRLPGNTEAFF.